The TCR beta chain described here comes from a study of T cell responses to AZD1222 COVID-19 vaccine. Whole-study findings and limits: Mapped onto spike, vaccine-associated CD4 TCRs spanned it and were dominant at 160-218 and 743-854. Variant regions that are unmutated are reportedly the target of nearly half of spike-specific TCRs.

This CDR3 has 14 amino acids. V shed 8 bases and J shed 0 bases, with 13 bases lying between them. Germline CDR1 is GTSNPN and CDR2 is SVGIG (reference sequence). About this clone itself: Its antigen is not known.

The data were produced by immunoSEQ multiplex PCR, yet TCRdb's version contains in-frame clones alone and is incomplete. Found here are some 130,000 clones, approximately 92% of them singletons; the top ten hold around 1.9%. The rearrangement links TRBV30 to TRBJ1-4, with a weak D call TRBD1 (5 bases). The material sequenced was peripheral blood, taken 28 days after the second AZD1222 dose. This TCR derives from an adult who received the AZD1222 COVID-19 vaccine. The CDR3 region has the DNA TGTGCCGGGGACCTTGCTGCAACTAATGAAAAACTGTTTTTT. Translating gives CAGDLAATNEKLFF.